Below are 21 T cell receptor beta chains sequenced from a single sample in a study of T cell clones after liver transplantation. Produced via immunoSEQ multiplex PCR; TCRdb's table is partial and in-frame only. The repertoire has approximately 55,000 clones, 71% of them found once; the top ten carry about 15%. The sequenced sample was CD4+ T cells from blood, obtained before liver transplant. The receptor set was obtained from a human donor who received a liver transplant.

The chain combines TRBV5-4 with TRBJ1-4; TRBD1 matches 7 bases. With 4 bases clipped from V and 8 bases from J, the junction kept 8 bases outside the gene matches. The CDR3 covers 14 residues. CDR1 is SGHNT, CDR2 YYREEE, per germline (reference sequence). The CDR3 bases are TGTGCCAGCAGCCCTGACAGGGAGTGGGAAAAACTGTTTTTT. Translating it yields CASSPDREWEKLFF.

The chain joins TRBV27 to TRBJ1-6, with 9 bases matching TRBD1. Germline CDR1 and CDR2: MNHEY and SMNVEV (reference sequence). The CDR3 spans 18 residues. V gave up 3 bases and J gave up 7 bases; unmatched junction bases: 13. CDR3 bases: TGTGCCAGCAGTTTCTCAGGTTTTACAGGGGGCACCAATTCACCCCTCCACTTT. This codes for CASSFSGFTGGTNSPLHF.

This chain uses TRBV11-2 with TRBJ2-3; 8 bases are a match to TRBD2. J lost 2 bases, V lost 5 bases, and 9 bases had no gene match. CDR1 is SGHAT and CDR2 is FQNNGV in the germline V gene. There are 16 residues in the CDR3. The CDR3 here is CASSQRRGAITDTQYF. The DNA for the CDR3 is TGTGCCAGCAGCCAAAGGCGGGGGGCGATCACAGATACGCAGTATTTT.

The chain carries TRBV21-1 and TRBJ2-7; TRBD2, the table's D call, lacks a check against the DNA. TRBV21-1 is marked as a pseudogene. This CDR3 contains 17 residues. In nucleotides, the CDR3 is TGTGCCAGCAGCATACATTTAGCGGGGGGGAGCTCCTACGAGCAGTACTTC. It yields the protein CASSIHLAGGSSYEQYF.

This clone was counted between two and nine times. The chain has TRBV5-5 and TRBJ1-4, with 10 bases matching TRBD1. V gave up 3 bases and J gave up 7 bases; unmatched junction bases: 6. The CDR3 is 15 amino acids. Germline-derived CDR1 and CDR2 are SGHKS and YYEKEE (reference sequence). The CDR3 DNA reads as TGTGCCAGCAGCTCCCCCGGGACAGGGGTTGAAAAACTGTTTTTT. It specifies CASSSPGTGVEKLFF.

The V gene is TRBV5-6, the J gene TRBJ2-7; TRBD1 agrees at 10 bases. The CDR3 totals 15 residues. The J segment lost 3 bases and the V segment lost 4 bases, leaving 7 bases of the junction unmatched. The germline V gene encodes CDR1 SGHDT and CDR2 YYEEEE. DNA for the CDR3: TGTGCCAGCAGCCAAGACAGGGGGCTGTACTACGAGCAGTACTTC. Amino acids: CASSQDRGLYYEQYF.

This clone was counted a few times. The chain uses TRBV2 and TRBJ1-6, with D hard to call. V was shortened by 6 bases and J by 5 bases, with 11 bases between the two germline ends. CDR1 is SNHLY, CDR2 FYNNEI, per germline. CDR3 size: 14 residues. CDR3 sequence: CASRPTVNNSPLHF. CDR3 bases: TGTGCCAGCAGACCCACAGTGAATAATTCACCCCTCCACTTT.

This clone was detected once. The chain uses TRBV21-1 and TRBJ2-4; the table names TRBD1, a call not compared with the DNA. TRBV21-1 is assigned pseudogene status. CDR3 length: 14 residues. CDR3 nucleotides: TGTGCCAGCAGCAAAGGCAGGAAGAAAAACATTCAGTACTTC. It specifies CASSKGRKKNIQYF.

The sample holds a few counts of this clone. The genes are TRBV18 and TRBJ2-7; D is perhaps TRBD1 (6 bases). The CDR3 spans 13 residues. V was clipped by 3 bases and J by 3 bases, with 9 bases between them. Germline CDR1 reads KGHSH; CDR2 reads LQKENI. CDR3 bases: TGTGCCAGCTCACCCCAGGGGAACTACGAGCAGTACTTC. Its translation: CASSPQGNYEQYF.

This clone has a single count. The chain combines TRBV7-2 with TRBJ1-6; no clear D gene. The CDR3 runs to 14 residues. Germline CDR1 is SGHTA and CDR2 is FQGNSA. V lost 1 base and J lost 10, with 11 bases in between. CDR3 loop: CASSLERETSPLHF. The CDR3 bases are TGTGCCAGCAGCTTAGAACGTGAGACATCACCCCTCCACTTT.

This clone was detected once. This chain connects TRBV10-3 to TRBJ2-1, with 10 bases matching TRBD2. CDR1 and CDR2 (germline): ENHRY, SYGVKD. CDR3 length: 18 amino acids. V lost 3 bases to trimming and J lost 7 bases; unmatched junction nucleotides: 15. CDR3 sequence (DNA): TGTGCCATCAGTGATAGAGTAGGAGCTAGCGGGGGCTTGAATGAGCAGTTCTTC. This sequence encodes CAISDRVGASGGLNEQFF.

V is TRBV6-5 and J is TRBJ2-7, with TRBD1 matching over 11 bases. This CDR3 region has 15 residues. The germline CDR1 and CDR2 sequences are MNHEY and SVGAGI. The V segment lost 6 bases and the J segment 2 bases; nucleotides outside the gene matches: 6. CDR3 in DNA: TGTGCCAGCAGAGATAGGACAGGGGGCGCCTACGAGCAGTACTTC. Protein: CASRDRTGGAYEQYF.

As DNA, the CDR3 is TGTGCCAGCAGCCAGAGGACTAGCGGGGGAGTTCAGTTCTTC. It specifies CASSQRTSGGVQFF. The chain employs TRBV4-2 and TRBJ2-1; TRBD2 agrees at 13 bases. The CDR3 runs to 14 residues. The germline V gene has CDR1 LGHNA and CDR2 YNFKEQ. J lost 13 bases, V lost 3 bases, and 6 bases had no gene match.

This sequence joins TRBV10-3 and TRBJ2-1; D is undetermined. V gave up 2 bases and J gave up 0 bases, with 8 bases separating them. The CDR3 covers 15 residues. CDR1 is ENHRY, CDR2 SYGVKD, per germline. The CDR3 region is CAISEGQDSYNEQFF. Here the CDR3 DNA reads TGTGCCATCAGTGAGGGGCAGGACTCCTACAATGAGCAGTTCTTC.

The chain employs TRBV7-9 and TRBJ1-2, with D possibly being TRBD1 (5 bases). The CDR3 is 13 residues long. The V and J ends lost 1 base and 4 bases respectively, with 7 bases between them. Germline loops: CDR1 SEHNR, CDR2 FQNEAQ (reference sequence). In nucleotides, the CDR3 is TGTGCCAGCAGCTTAGGACAGTCCTATGGCTACACCTTC. Amino acid sequence: CASSLGQSYGYTF. Filled out from reference TRBV7-9 and TRBJ1-2, the complete variable domain reads DTGVSQNPRHKITKRGQNVTFRCDPISEHNRLYWYRQTLGQGPEFLTYFQNEAQLEKSRLLSDRFSAERPKGSFSTLEIQRTEQGDSAMYLCASSLGQSYGYTFGSGTRLTVV.

The rearrangement links TRBV19 to TRBJ2-6; 7 bases line up with TRBD2. V lost 5 bases, J lost 0 bases, and 4 bases stayed unmatched. This CDR3 region has 16 residues. Per germline, CDR1 LNHDA and CDR2 SQIVND (reference sequence). The CDR3: CASSSAGVSGANVLTF. The CDR3 region has the DNA TGTGCCAGTAGTTCCGCGGGGGTCTCTGGGGCCAACGTCCTGACTTTC. Full variable domain (remainder filled in from reference TRBV19 and TRBJ2-6): DGGITQSPKYLFRKEGQNVTLSCEQNLNHDAMYWYRQDPGQGLRLIYYSQIVNDFQKGDIAEGYSVSREKKESFPLTVTSAQKNPTAFYLCASSSAGVSGANVLTFGAGSRLTVL.

The chain combines TRBV6-5 with TRBJ1-5; 10 nucleotides align to TRBD1. Germline V gives CDR1 MNHEY, CDR2 SVGAGI. The CDR3 runs 15 residues. V lost 5 bases and J lost 1; bases outside the gene matches: 2. CDR3 protein: CASSPGQGSNQPQHF. The CDR3 bases are TGTGCCAGCAGTCCGGGACAGGGGAGCAATCAGCCCCAGCATTTT.

The V gene is TRBV5-1, the J gene TRBJ2-7; 11 bases agree with TRBD1. This CDR3 comprises 15 residues. V lost 4 bases, J lost 5 bases, and 8 bases stayed unmatched. Germline-derived CDR1 and CDR2 are SGHRS and YFSETQ. This CDR3 is CASSTGQGAGDEQYF. The CDR3 coding sequence is TGCGCCAGCAGCACCGGACAGGGGGCGGGCGACGAGCAGTACTTC. The variable domain in full, with the rest retrieved from reference TRBV5-1 and TRBJ2-7, is KAGVTQTPRYLIKTRGQQVTLSCSPISGHRSVSWYQQTPGQGLQFLFEYFSETQRNKGNFPGRFSGRQFSNSRSEMNVSTLELGDSALYLCASSTGQGAGDEQYFGPGTRLTVT.

V gene TRBV18 combines with J gene TRBJ1-3, with 11 bases fitting TRBD1. Germline CDR1 reads KGHSH; CDR2 reads LQKENI. V was clipped by 1 base and J by 5 bases; unmatched bases: 1. The CDR3 consists of 15 residues. CDR3 bases: TGTGCCAGCTCACCACTGGACAGGGGGCGAAACACCATATATTTT. Its protein is CASSPLDRGRNTIYF.

The chain uses TRBV6-5 and TRBJ1-2; D call uncertain. From germline, CDR1 is MNHEY and CDR2 SVGAGI. Trimming took off 6 bases at V and 8 bases at J, with 16 bases between the two ends. The CDR3 loop spans 13 amino acids. CDR3 protein: CASRLAGLGGYTF. DNA of the CDR3: TGTGCCAGCAGACTCGCCGGACTAGGGGGCTACACCTTC.

The V gene is TRBV29-1, the J gene TRBJ1-1, with 8 bases fitting TRBD1. V dropped 3 bases and J dropped 3; count of bases not matched to a gene: 9. CDR1 and CDR2 from the germline V gene are SQVTM and ANQGSEA. This CDR3 has 15 amino acids. This CDR3 reads CSVEGQAGGDTEAFF. CDR3 sequence (DNA): TGCAGCGTTGAGGGACAGGCCGGAGGGGACACTGAAGCTTTCTTT.